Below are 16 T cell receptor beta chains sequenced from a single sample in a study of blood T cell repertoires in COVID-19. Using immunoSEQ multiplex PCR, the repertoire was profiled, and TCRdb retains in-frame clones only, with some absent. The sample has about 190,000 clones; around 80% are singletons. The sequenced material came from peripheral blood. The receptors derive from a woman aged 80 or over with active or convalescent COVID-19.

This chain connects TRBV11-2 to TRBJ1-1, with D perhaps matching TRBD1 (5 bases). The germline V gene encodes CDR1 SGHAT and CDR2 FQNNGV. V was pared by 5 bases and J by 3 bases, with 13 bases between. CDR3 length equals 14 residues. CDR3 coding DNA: TGTGCCAGCAGCGCAGACAGTATTTACACTGAAGCTTTCTTT. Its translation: CASSADSIYTEAFF.

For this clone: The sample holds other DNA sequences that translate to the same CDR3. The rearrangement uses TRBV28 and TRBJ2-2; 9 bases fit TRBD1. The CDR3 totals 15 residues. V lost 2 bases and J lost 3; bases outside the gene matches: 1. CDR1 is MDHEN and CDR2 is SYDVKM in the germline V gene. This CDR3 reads CASSLGQGYTGELFF. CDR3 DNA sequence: TGTGCCAGCAGTTTAGGACAGGGGTACACCGGGGAGCTGTTTTTT.

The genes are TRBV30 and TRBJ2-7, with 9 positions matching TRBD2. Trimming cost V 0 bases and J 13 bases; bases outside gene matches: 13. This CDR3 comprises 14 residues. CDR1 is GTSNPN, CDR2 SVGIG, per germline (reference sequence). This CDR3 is CAWSVQMTSGYLYF. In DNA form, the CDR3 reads TGTGCCTGGAGTGTACAAATGACTAGCGGCTACCTCTACTTC. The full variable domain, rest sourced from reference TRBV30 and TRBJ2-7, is SQTIHQWPATLVQPVGSPLSLECTVEGTSNPNLYWYRQAAGRGLQLLFYSVGIGQISSEVPQNLSASRPQDRQFILSSKKLLLSDSGFYLCAWSVQMTSGYLYFGPGTRLTVT.

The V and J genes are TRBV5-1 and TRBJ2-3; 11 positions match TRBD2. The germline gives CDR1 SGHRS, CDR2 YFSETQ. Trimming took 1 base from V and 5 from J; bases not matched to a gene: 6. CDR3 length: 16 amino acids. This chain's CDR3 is CASSLPGLAGGDTQYF. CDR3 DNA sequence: TGCGCCAGCAGCTTGCCAGGGCTAGCGGGGGGAGATACGCAGTATTTT.

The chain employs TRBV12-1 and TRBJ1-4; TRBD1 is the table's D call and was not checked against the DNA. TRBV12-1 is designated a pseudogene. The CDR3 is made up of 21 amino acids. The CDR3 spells CASSFVRDRERKAVANEKLFF. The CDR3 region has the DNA TGTGCCAGCAGCTTTGTCCGGGACAGGGAACGCAAGGCGGTGGCTAATGAAAAACTGTTTTTT.

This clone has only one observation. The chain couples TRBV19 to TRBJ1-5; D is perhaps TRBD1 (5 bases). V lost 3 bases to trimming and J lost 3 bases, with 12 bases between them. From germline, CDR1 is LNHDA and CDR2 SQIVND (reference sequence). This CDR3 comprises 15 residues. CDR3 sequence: CASSIPPGDNQPQHF. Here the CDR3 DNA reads TGTGCCAGTAGTATCCCCCCGGGGGACAATCAGCCCCAGCATTTT.

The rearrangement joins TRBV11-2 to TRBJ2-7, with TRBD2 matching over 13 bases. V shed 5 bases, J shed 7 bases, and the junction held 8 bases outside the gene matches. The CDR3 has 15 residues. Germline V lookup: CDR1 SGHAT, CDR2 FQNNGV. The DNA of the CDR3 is TGTGCCAGCAGCAAGACTAGCGGGGGGCCTCGTGAGCAGTACTTC. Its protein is CASSKTSGGPREQYF.

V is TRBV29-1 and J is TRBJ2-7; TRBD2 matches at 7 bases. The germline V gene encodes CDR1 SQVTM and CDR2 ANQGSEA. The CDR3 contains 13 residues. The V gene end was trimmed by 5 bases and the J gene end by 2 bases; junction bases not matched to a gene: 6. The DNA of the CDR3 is TGCAGCGTTCGCCGCGGGGGAACCTACGAGCAGTACTTC. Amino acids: CSVRRGGTYEQYF.

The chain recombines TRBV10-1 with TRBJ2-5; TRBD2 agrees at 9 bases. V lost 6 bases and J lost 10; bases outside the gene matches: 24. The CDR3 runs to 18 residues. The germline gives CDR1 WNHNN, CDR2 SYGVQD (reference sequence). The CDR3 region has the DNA TGCGCCAGCAGGAAAGGCCACGCGGGGGGGCCCCAAGAGACCGTCCAGTACTTC. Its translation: CASRKGHAGGPQETVQYF.

CDR3 nucleotides: TGTGCCAGCAGCCTCTTGGCGGGGGCGGAGGAGCAGTACTTC. Protein: CASSLLAGAEEQYF. The gene calls are TRBV7-9 and TRBJ2-7, with a weak D call TRBD2 (7 bases). Trimming left V 5 bases short and J 7 bases short, with 18 bases between. This CDR3 contains 14 residues. CDR1 and CDR2 (germline): SEHNR, FQNEAQ (reference sequence).

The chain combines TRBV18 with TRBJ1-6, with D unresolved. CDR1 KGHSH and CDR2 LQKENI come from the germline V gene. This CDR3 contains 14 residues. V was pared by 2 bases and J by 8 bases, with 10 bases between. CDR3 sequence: CASSPEGSDSPLHF. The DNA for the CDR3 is TGTGCCAGCTCACCAGAGGGTAGCGATTCACCCCTCCACTTT.

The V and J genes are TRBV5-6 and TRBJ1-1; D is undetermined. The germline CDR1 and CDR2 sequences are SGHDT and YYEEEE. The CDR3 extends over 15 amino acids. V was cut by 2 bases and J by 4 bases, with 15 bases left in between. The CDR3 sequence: CASSFVEITGTEAFF. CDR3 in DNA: TGTGCCAGCAGCTTTGTAGAGATAACGGGCACTGAAGCTTTCTTT.

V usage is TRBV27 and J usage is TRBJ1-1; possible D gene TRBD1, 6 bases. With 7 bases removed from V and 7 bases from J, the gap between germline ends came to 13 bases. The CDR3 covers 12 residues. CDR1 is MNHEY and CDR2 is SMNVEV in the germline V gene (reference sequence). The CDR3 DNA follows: TGTGCCAGCATCTCAGGGGCGGGTGAAGCTTTCTTT. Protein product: CASISGAGEAFF.

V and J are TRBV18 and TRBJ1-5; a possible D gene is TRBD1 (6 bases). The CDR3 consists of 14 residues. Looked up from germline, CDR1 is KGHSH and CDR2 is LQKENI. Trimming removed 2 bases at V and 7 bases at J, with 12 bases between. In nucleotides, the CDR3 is TGTGCCAGCTCACCAGGAGGGGGGGACCAGCCCCAGCATTTT. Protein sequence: CASSPGGGDQPQHF.

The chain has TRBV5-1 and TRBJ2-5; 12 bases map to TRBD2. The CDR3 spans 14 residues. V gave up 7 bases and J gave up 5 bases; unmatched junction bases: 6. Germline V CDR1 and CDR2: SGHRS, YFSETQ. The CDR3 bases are TGCGCCAGCGCGGCTAGCGGGGGGGCGGAGACCCAGTACTTC. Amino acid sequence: CASAASGGAETQYF. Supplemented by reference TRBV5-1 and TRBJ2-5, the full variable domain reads KAGVTQTPRYLIKTRGQQVTLSCSPISGHRSVSWYQQTPGQGLQFLFEYFSETQRNKGNFPGRFSGRQFSNSRSEMNVSTLELGDSALYLCASAASGGAETQYFGPGTRLLVL.

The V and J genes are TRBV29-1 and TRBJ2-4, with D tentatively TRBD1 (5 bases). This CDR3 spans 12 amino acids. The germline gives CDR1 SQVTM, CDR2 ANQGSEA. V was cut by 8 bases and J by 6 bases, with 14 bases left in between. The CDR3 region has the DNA TGCAGCTTCTCGTCCAGGGCAAACATTCAGTACTTC. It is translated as CSFSSRANIQYF.